These T cell receptor beta chains were read from a single sample in a study of T cells in Graves' hyperthyroidism and ophthalmopathy. From the multiplex PCR reads, TCRdb called clonotypes with MiXCR, one entry per CDR3 protein. The sample shows 360,000 or so distinct CDR3 sequences, approximately 14% of them seen only once. The sequencing input was blood. These receptors were taken from a woman aged 60-75 years with Graves' ophthalmopathy. Each CDR3 is given with its conserved first and last residue. Fields, in order: D gene, clone size, J gene, V gene, CDR3 protein, CDR3 DNA. The D gene is left open where the match is weak. Size tells how often a clone was seen (once, few, many) or the class of an expanded clone, and some rows leave it out.

d_gene: TRBD1; abundance: -; j_gene: TRBJ2-7; v_gene: TRBV6-1; CDR3aa: CASSEPAGTGPYEQYF; CDR3nt: TGTGCCAGCAGTGAACCTGCCGGGACAGGACCCTACGAGCAGTACTTC
d_gene: TRBD1; abundance: many; j_gene: TRBJ2-7; v_gene: TRBV28; CDR3aa: CASTPVTGDEQYF; CDR3nt: TGTGCCAGCACCCCCGTGACAGGGGACGAGCAGTACTTC
d_gene: TRBD2; abundance: many; j_gene: TRBJ2-1; v_gene: TRBV11-2; CDR3aa: CASSLRRGLAGSNEQFF; CDR3nt: TGTGCCAGCAGCTTGCGCAGGGGACTAGCGGGATCCAATGAGCAGTTCTTC
d_gene: TRBD2; abundance: -; j_gene: TRBJ2-1; v_gene: TRBV6-1; CDR3aa: CASSRGTSYEQFF; CDR3nt: TGTGCCAGCAGCCGTGGGACTAGTTATGAGCAGTTCTTC
d_gene: -; abundance: -; j_gene: TRBJ2-3; v_gene: TRBV19; CDR3aa: CASSVGGTADTQYF; CDR3nt: TGTGCCAGTAGTGTAGGCGGGACCGCAGATACGCAGTATTTT
d_gene: -; abundance: -; j_gene: TRBJ1-1; v_gene: TRBV20-1; CDR3aa: CSARVTGNTEAFF; CDR3nt: TGCAGTGCTAGAGTGACGGGGAACACTGAAGCTTTCTTT
d_gene: -; abundance: many; j_gene: TRBJ1-2; v_gene: TRBV19; CDR3aa: CASHDLYGYTF; CDR3nt: TGTGCCAGTCACGACCTCTATGGCTACACCTTC
d_gene: -; abundance: few; j_gene: TRBJ1-1; v_gene: TRBV20-1; CDR3aa: CSARGGQGGIEAFF; CDR3nt: TGCAGTGCTAGGGGGGGGCAGGGCGGGATTGAAGCTTTCTTT
d_gene: -; abundance: -; j_gene: TRBJ2-7; v_gene: TRBV6-1; CDR3aa: CASSEARDGSDEQYF; CDR3nt: TGTGCCAGCAGTGAAGCGCGTGACGGGAGCGACGAGCAGTACTTC
d_gene: TRBD1; abundance: many; j_gene: TRBJ1-4; v_gene: TRBV30; CDR3aa: CAWSPGQGVEKLFF; CDR3nt: TGTGCCTGGAGTCCGGGACAGGGAGTTGAAAAACTGTTTTTT
d_gene: TRBD1; abundance: -; j_gene: TRBJ2-5; v_gene: TRBV19; CDR3aa: CASSKVTGATQETQYF; CDR3nt: TGTGCCAGTAGCAAAGTGACAGGGGCGACTCAAGAGACCCAGTACTTC
d_gene: -; abundance: -; j_gene: TRBJ2-5; v_gene: TRBV28; CDR3aa: CASSEGVMETQYF; CDR3nt: TGTGCCAGCAGTGAAGGGGTTATGGAGACCCAGTACTTC
d_gene: TRBD2; abundance: many; j_gene: TRBJ2-5; v_gene: TRBV11-2; CDR3aa: CASSPQTGTRSGETQYF; CDR3nt: TGTGCCAGCAGCCCTCAAACCGGGACTAGAAGTGGGGAGACCCAGTACTTC
d_gene: TRBD2; abundance: few; j_gene: TRBJ2-1; v_gene: TRBV3-1; CDR3aa: CASSQDPSGGSYNEQFF; CDR3nt: TGTGCCAGCAGCCAAGACCCCAGCGGGGGCTCCTACAATGAGCAGTTCTTC
d_gene: -; abundance: many; j_gene: TRBJ2-1; v_gene: TRBV12-3/TRBV12-4; CDR3aa: CASSLEWVDHNEQFF; CDR3nt: TGTGCCAGCAGCCTCGAATGGGTAGACCACAATGAGCAGTTCTTC
d_gene: -; abundance: many; j_gene: TRBJ2-3; v_gene: TRBV6-1; CDR3aa: CASMVGQITDTQYF; CDR3nt: TGTGCCAGCATGGTGGGGCAGATCACAGATACGCAGTATTTT
d_gene: -; abundance: -; j_gene: TRBJ1-3; v_gene: TRBV3-1; CDR3aa: CASGPMGFQGNTIYF; CDR3nt: TGTGCCAGCGGCCCAATGGGGTTTCAAGGAAACACCATATATTTT
d_gene: TRBD2; abundance: many; j_gene: TRBJ2-1; v_gene: TRBV20-1; CDR3aa: CSASWLAGGRSYNEQFF; CDR3nt: TGCAGTGCTAGTTGGTTGGCGGGGGGGCGGTCCTACAATGAGCAGTTCTTC
d_gene: TRBD1; abundance: few; j_gene: TRBJ1-4; v_gene: TRBV27; CDR3aa: CASSLRGTVRGKLFF; CDR3nt: TGTGCCAGCAGCCTACGGGGGACAGTGAGGGGAAAACTGTTTTTT
d_gene: -; abundance: many; j_gene: TRBJ2-7; v_gene: TRBV18; CDR3aa: CASSPTRTYEQYF; CDR3nt: TGTGCCAGCTCACCCACTAGGACCTACGAGCAGTACTTC